This is a list of T cell receptor beta chains from one sample in a study of Ad26.COV2.S vaccination and SARS-CoV-2 variants. Some clones are missing from TCRdb's copy, which holds only in-frame ones; the method was immunoSEQ multiplex PCR. The sample includes about 460,000 clones, roughly 87% of them seen just once. The sample was peripheral blood, taken in a trial of Ad26.COV2.S vaccine versus placebo. The receptors come from a person aged 18-60 years who received the Ad26.COV2.S COVID-19 vaccine or a placebo. Each CDR3 is given with its conserved first and last residue. D genes are given only for firm matches. Rows give clone size only sometimes, using once, few, many, or a class for an expanded clone.

v_gene	d_gene	abundance	j_gene	CDR3nt	CDR3aa
TRBV24-1	TRBD1	NA	TRBJ1-5	TGTGCCACCAGTGACACCGGGACAGTTAATCAGCCCCAGCATTTT	CATSDTGTVNQPQHF
TRBV3-1/TRBV3-2	NA	NA	TRBJ2-2	TGTGCCAGCAGCCAAGGGCAGACCTCGAACACCGGGGAGCTGTTTTTT	CASSQGQTSNTGELFF
TRBV2	TRBD1	NA	TRBJ2-5	TGTGCCAGCAGTATATCCCGACAGGGCGGTGAGACCCAGTACTTC	CASSISRQGGETQYF
TRBV18	NA	NA	TRBJ2-7	TGTGCCAGCTCACTTGTCACCGGGACACCGTCCTTC	CASSLVTGTPSF
TRBV11-1	TRBD1	once	TRBJ1-1	TGTGCCAGCAGCTTAGCCGGGACAGGATGGGATGAAGCTTTCTTT	CASSLAGTGWDEAFF
TRBV6-5	NA	NA	TRBJ1-1	TGTGCCAGCAGCGTAGGGAGGGGGGTGACTGAAGCTTTCTTT	CASSVGRGVTEAFF
TRBV11-2	NA	NA	TRBJ2-5	TGTGCCAGCAGCTTAGACGGGAGAGTCGAGACCCAGTACTTC	CASSLDGRVETQYF
TRBV7-3	NA	NA	TRBJ2-6	TGTGCCAGCAGCCCCTCATTGGTGTCTGGGGCCAACGTCCTGACTTTC	CASSPSLVSGANVLTF
TRBV6-5	NA	NA	TRBJ1-1	TGTGCCAGCTGCCACATGAACACTGAAGCTTTCTTT	CASCHMNTEAFF
TRBV30	NA	NA	TRBJ1-2	TGTGCCTGGAGATTCGCAGAGAACTATGGCTACACCTTC	CAWRFAENYGYTF
TRBV28	NA	NA	TRBJ1-2	TGTGCCAGCACCCCCGGATGGGGTTATGGCTACACCTTC	CASTPGWGYGYTF
TRBV7-2	NA	NA	TRBJ2-1	TGTGCCAGCTATCCCATCCCCGGCGGGACTGAGCAGTTCTTC	CASYPIPGGTEQFF
TRBV4-3	NA	NA	TRBJ2-7	TGCGCCAGCAGCCAGGGACATGACTACGAGCAGTACTTC	CASSQGHDYEQYF
TRBV10-2	TRBD1	NA	TRBJ2-1	TGCGCCAGCAGTGTAGGACAGGTAATCAATGAGCAGTTCTTC	CASSVGQVINEQFF
TRBV7-9	NA	NA	TRBJ2-7	TGTGCCAGCAGCCCAAAGGGTCCCTACGAGCAGTACTTC	CASSPKGPYEQYF